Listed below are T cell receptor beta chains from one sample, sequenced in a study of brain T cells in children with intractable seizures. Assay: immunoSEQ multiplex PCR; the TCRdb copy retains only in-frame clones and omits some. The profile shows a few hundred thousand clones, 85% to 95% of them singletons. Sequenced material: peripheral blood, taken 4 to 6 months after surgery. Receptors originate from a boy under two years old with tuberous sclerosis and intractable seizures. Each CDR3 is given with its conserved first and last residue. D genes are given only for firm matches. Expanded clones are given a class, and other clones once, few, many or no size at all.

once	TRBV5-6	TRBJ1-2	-	CASTSPTAPEGENYGYTF	TGTGCCAGCACCTCCCCTACCGCCCCAGAGGGGGAGAACTATGGCTACACCTTC
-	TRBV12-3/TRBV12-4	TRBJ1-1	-	CASSPLTGTEAFF	TGTGCCAGCAGTCCTTTAACCGGGACAGAAGCTTTCTTT
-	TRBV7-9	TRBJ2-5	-	CASSPGETQYF	TGTGCCAGCAGCCCCGGGGAGACCCAGTACTTC
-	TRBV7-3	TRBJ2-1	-	CASSLNIDEQFF	TGTGCCAGCAGCTTAAATATCGATGAGCAGTTCTTC
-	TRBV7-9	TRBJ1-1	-	CASRHPENTEAFF	TGTGCCAGCAGACACCCAGAGAACACTGAAGCTTTCTTT
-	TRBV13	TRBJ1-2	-	CASSVKGSLHWGYTF	TGTGCCAGCAGTGTCAAGGGGTCCCTTCATTGGGGCTACACCTTC
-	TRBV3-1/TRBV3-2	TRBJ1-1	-	CASSHDATVNTEAFF	TGTGCCAGCAGCCACGACGCGACAGTGAACACTGAAGCTTTCTTT
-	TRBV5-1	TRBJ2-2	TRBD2	CASSLVASGNTGELFF	TGCGCCAGCAGCTTGGTCGCTAGCGGGAACACCGGGGAGCTGTTTTTT
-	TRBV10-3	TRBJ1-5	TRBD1	CAISESGTGVGDQPQHF	TGTGCCATCAGTGAGTCTGGGACAGGGGTTGGTGATCAGCCCCAGCATTTT
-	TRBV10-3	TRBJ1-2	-	CAITNGANYGYTF	TGTGCCATCACCAATGGAGCTAACTATGGCTACACCTTC
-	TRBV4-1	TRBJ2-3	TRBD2	CASSQYSGGTDTQYF	TGCGCCAGCAGCCAGTATAGCGGGGGCACAGATACGCAGTATTTT
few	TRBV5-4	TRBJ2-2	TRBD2	CASSPGLASIGELFF	TGTGCCAGCAGCCCCGGACTAGCGTCTATCGGGGAGCTGTTTTTT
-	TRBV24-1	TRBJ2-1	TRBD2	CATSGRVLSNEQFF	TGTGCCACCAGCGGGAGGGTATTATCCAATGAGCAGTTCTTC
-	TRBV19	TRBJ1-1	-	CASSQGLMNTEAFF	TGTGCCAGTAGTCAGGGCCTCATGAACACTGAAGCTTTCTTT
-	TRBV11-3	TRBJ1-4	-	CASTSRGATNEKLFF	TGTGCCAGCACCTCTAGGGGCGCGACTAATGAAAAACTGTTTTTT
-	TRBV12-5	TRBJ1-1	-	CASGLVRALQAFF	TGTGCTAGTGGTTTGGTACGGGCCCTTCAGGCTTTCTTT
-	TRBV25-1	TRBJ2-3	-	CASKNWGAHQYF	TGTGCCAGCAAGAATTGGGGGGCTCACCAGTATTTT
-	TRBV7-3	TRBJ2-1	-	CASSPLQGNEQFF	TGTGCCAGCAGCCCTCTACAGGGAAATGAGCAGTTCTTC
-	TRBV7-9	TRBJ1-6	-	CASSLVGGKNSPLHF	TGTGCCAGCAGCTTAGTTGGGGGAAAGAATTCACCCCTCCACTTT
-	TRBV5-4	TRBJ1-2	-	CASSLGVRAGNYGYTF	TGTGCCAGCAGCTTGGGGGTCAGGGCCGGTAACTATGGCTACACCTTC
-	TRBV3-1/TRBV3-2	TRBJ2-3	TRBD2	CASSPGRRGGTDTQYF	TGTGCCAGCAGCCCCGGCAGGCGGGGGGGCACAGATACGCAGTATTTT
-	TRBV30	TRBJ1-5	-	CAWSSRANQPQHF	TGTGCCTGGAGTAGCAGGGCGAATCAGCCCCAGCATTTT
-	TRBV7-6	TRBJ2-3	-	CASSHKWGGSTDTQYF	TGTGCCAGCAGCCATAAGTGGGGCGGTAGCACAGATACGCAGTATTTT